This T cell receptor (beta chain) was found in a study of cytomegalovirus exposure and HLA in healthy donors. The PCR had 60 Vbeta and 13 Jbeta primers. Profiling relied on immunoSEQ multiplex PCR, and the TCRdb table lists in-frame clones only, not all of them. This sample has under 200,000 clones, with around 67% found just once. The sample was PBMCs. The clonotype was recovered from a woman younger than 35 in good health and CMV-seropositive.

This CDR3 is CASSSSGVSYSPLHF. CDR3 DNA sequence: TGTGCCAGCAGCTCCTCAGGGGTATCTTATTCACCCCTCCACTTT. V gene TRBV7-9 combines with J gene TRBJ1-6, with D possibly being TRBD1 (6 bases). Trimming cost V 4 bases and J 8 bases, with 15 bases left between them. In germline, CDR1 is SEHNR, CDR2 FQNEAQ (reference sequence). The CDR3 totals 15 residues.